Listed here is a single T cell receptor beta chain. No antigen is known for it. This sample is drawn from a study of cytomegalovirus exposure and HLA in healthy donors. Across the study: Unique TCRs from HLA-typed donors, approximately 80 million of them, were held in an early data release.

The study's findings and limits: Earlier findings revealed that most TCR beta V segments proved productive either about 90% or about 30% of the time. Later on, a genetic analysis was performed. It linked a missense variant in DCLRE1C with V- and J-gene trimming of TCR beta.

PCR employed 60 Vbeta and 13 Jbeta primers. Sequencing was performed with immunoSEQ multiplex PCR; in TCRdb, only in-frame clones are kept and a portion is missing. The sample contains 150,000 to 200,000 clones, 75% to 80% of which appear only once. Germline loops: CDR1 MGHRA, CDR2 YSYEKL. Trimming left V 2 bases short and J 7 bases short, with 14 bases between. The CDR3 runs 15 residues. Among the donors, all were healthy bone marrow donors. This receptor was identified in a middle-aged man in good health and CMV-seropositive. The sequencing sample was made of PBMCs. This chain connects TRBV4-1 to TRBJ2-2; D is possibly TRBD1 (6 bases). The CDR3 reads CASSQTRTVLGELFF. In nucleotides, the CDR3 is TGCGCCAGCAGCCAAACTCGGACAGTTCTCGGGGAGCTGTTTTTT.